This T cell receptor beta chain stems from a study of blood T cell repertoires in COVID-19. TCRdb's copy holds only in-frame clones and misses some; the assay was immunoSEQ multiplex PCR. The sample has approximately 76,000 clones, about 80% seen once. The CDR3 covers 14 residues. Germline-derived CDR1 and CDR2 are GTSNPN and SVGIG (reference sequence). V was pared by 3 bases and J by 4 bases, with 15 bases between. Sample: peripheral blood. The gene calls are TRBV30 and TRBJ1-2; the D gene is possibly TRBD1 (6 bases). The TCR sequence derives from a woman aged 70 to 79 with acute or convalescent COVID-19. The CDR3 DNA reads as TGTGCCTGGAGGCTGGGAGGGGGGATCTATGGCTACACCTTC. Its protein is CAWRLGGGIYGYTF. The full variable domain, completed using reference TRBV30 and TRBJ1-2, is SQTIHQWPATLVQPVGSPLSLECTVEGTSNPNLYWYRQAAGRGLQLLFYSVGIGQISSEVPQNLSASRPQDRQFILSSKKLLLSDSGFYLCAWRLGGGIYGYTFGSGTRLTVV.